A selection of T cell receptor beta chains follows, all from one sample in a study of T-cell memory formation after mild COVID-19. A single record per CDR3 protein comes from TCRdb applying MiXCR to the 5' RACE reads. Here the sample spans almost 550,000 distinct CDR3 sequences, around 20% being singletons. The sample consisted of PBMCs or a T cell subset sorted from them (not recorded which). The receptors were gathered from an adult woman who had mild COVID-19 (a few samples of this study predate the infection). Cell type and time point are not known. The CDR3 runs from the conserved cysteine through the conserved F or W. D genes are given only for firm matches. Rows give clone size only sometimes, using once, few, many, or a class for an expanded clone.

D gene: .
J gene: TRBJ1-3
V gene: TRBV19
clone size: .
CDR3 protein: CASSRTSTAGNTIYF
CDR3 DNA: TGTGCCAGTAGTCGGACCTCTACAGCTGGAAACACCATATATTTT

D gene: TRBD1
J gene: TRBJ2-3
V gene: TRBV12-3/TRBV12-4
clone size: .
CDR3 protein: CASSSDPRGLTDTQYF
CDR3 DNA: TGTGCCAGCAGTTCGGACCCCAGGGGGCTTACAGATACGCAGTATTTT

D gene: .
J gene: TRBJ2-2
V gene: TRBV5-6
clone size: few
CDR3 protein: CASSLYSGRSGELFF
CDR3 DNA: TGTGCCAGCAGCCTGTATAGTGGGAGGTCCGGGGAGCTGTTTTTT

D gene: .
J gene: TRBJ2-1
V gene: TRBV24-1
clone size: .
CDR3 protein: CATSRGDEQFF
CDR3 DNA: TGTGCCACCAGCAGAGGTGATGAGCAGTTCTTC

D gene: .
J gene: TRBJ1-1
V gene: TRBV24-1
clone size: .
CDR3 protein: CATSEGRRQGDTEAFF
CDR3 DNA: TGTGCCACCAGTGAGGGGCGGCGGCAGGGAGACACTGAAGCTTTCTTT

D gene: .
J gene: TRBJ1-1
V gene: TRBV12-3/TRBV12-4
clone size: .
CDR3 protein: CASSLLEGPMNTEAFF
CDR3 DNA: TGTGCCAGCAGTTTACTTGAGGGCCCGATGAACACTGAAGCTTTCTTT

D gene: TRBD2
J gene: TRBJ2-5
V gene: TRBV12-3/TRBV12-4
clone size: .
CDR3 protein: CASSFGGDFRGQETQYF
CDR3 DNA: TGTGCCAGCAGTTTCGGGGGGGATTTCCGCGGCCAAGAGACCCAGTACTTC

D gene: TRBD1
J gene: TRBJ1-1
V gene: TRBV5-6
clone size: .
CDR3 protein: CASSWGQGVTEAFF
CDR3 DNA: TGTGCCAGCAGCTGGGGACAGGGCGTCACTGAAGCTTTCTTT

D gene: .
J gene: TRBJ1-2
V gene: TRBV3-1
clone size: few
CDR3 protein: CASSHNYGYTF
CDR3 DNA: TGTGCCAGCAGCCATAATTATGGCTACACCTTC

D gene: .
J gene: TRBJ1-5
V gene: TRBV10-3
clone size: few
CDR3 protein: CAIREDSNQPQHF
CDR3 DNA: TGTGCCATCAGGGAGGATAGCAATCAGCCCCAGCATTTT

D gene: TRBD2
J gene: TRBJ2-3
V gene: TRBV10-3
clone size: .
CDR3 protein: CAISERLAGATDTQYF
CDR3 DNA: TGTGCCATCAGTGAGAGACTAGCGGGGGCCACAGATACGCAGTATTTT

D gene: .
J gene: TRBJ2-2
V gene: TRBV7-2
clone size: .
CDR3 protein: CASSLVAAGELFF
CDR3 DNA: TGTGCCAGCAGCTTAGTGGCCGCCGGGGAGCTGTTTTTT

D gene: .
J gene: TRBJ2-5
V gene: TRBV5-1
clone size: many
CDR3 protein: CASSPGAGETQYF
CDR3 DNA: TGCGCCAGCAGTCCCGGGGCGGGAGAGACCCAGTACTTC

D gene: TRBD2
J gene: TRBJ2-5
V gene: TRBV7-2
clone size: .
CDR3 protein: CASSSRPSGQETQYF
CDR3 DNA: TGTGCCAGCAGCTCCAGACCTAGCGGCCAAGAGACCCAGTACTTC

D gene: .
J gene: TRBJ2-1
V gene: TRBV5-4
clone size: .
CDR3 protein: CASSFSAPLGGYNEQFF
CDR3 DNA: TGTGCCAGCAGCTTTTCAGCCCCGCTTGGGGGCTACAATGAGCAGTTCTTC

D gene: TRBD2
J gene: TRBJ2-5
V gene: TRBV5-6
clone size: few
CDR3 protein: CASRFGTSALETQYF
CDR3 DNA: TGTGCCAGCAGATTCGGGACTAGCGCGTTAGAGACCCAGTACTTC

D gene: TRBD2
J gene: TRBJ2-4
V gene: TRBV29-1
clone size: few
CDR3 protein: CSVEDFTGQGRGIQYF
CDR3 DNA: TGCAGCGTTGAAGATTTTACCGGCCAAGGGAGGGGCATTCAGTACTTC

D gene: TRBD1
J gene: TRBJ1-1
V gene: TRBV7-3
clone size: few
CDR3 protein: CASGQGADTEAFF
CDR3 DNA: TGTGCCAGCGGACAGGGGGCTGACACTGAAGCTTTCTTT

D gene: .
J gene: TRBJ1-5
V gene: TRBV18
clone size: few
CDR3 protein: CASSRGWEEVGQPQHF
CDR3 DNA: TGTGCCAGCTCACGAGGTTGGGAGGAGGTCGGCCAGCCCCAGCATTTT

D gene: .
J gene: TRBJ2-7
V gene: TRBV29-1
clone size: .
CDR3 protein: CSVGWESYEQYF
CDR3 DNA: TGCAGCGTTGGGTGGGAAAGCTACGAGCAGTACTTC

D gene: .
J gene: TRBJ2-2
V gene: TRBV7-9
clone size: many
CDR3 protein: CASSLETGELFF
CDR3 DNA: TGTGCCAGCAGCTTAGAGACCGGGGAGCTGTTTTTT

D gene: TRBD1
J gene: TRBJ2-3
V gene: TRBV29-1
clone size: few
CDR3 protein: CSEWTGTTDTQYF
CDR3 DNA: TGCAGCGAATGGACAGGGACGACAGATACGCAGTATTTT

D gene: TRBD2
J gene: TRBJ2-3
V gene: TRBV7-3
clone size: .
CDR3 protein: CASSPTSGGARDTQYF
CDR3 DNA: TGTGCCAGCAGTCCGACTAGCGGGGGGGCCCGCGATACGCAGTATTTT

D gene: TRBD1
J gene: TRBJ2-1
V gene: TRBV7-8
clone size: .
CDR3 protein: CASSTRTGTANNEQFF
CDR3 DNA: TGTGCCAGCAGCACCCGAACCGGGACAGCTAACAATGAGCAGTTCTTC

D gene: .
J gene: TRBJ2-3
V gene: TRBV5-1
clone size: .
CDR3 protein: CASSPGGVGMYTDTQYF
CDR3 DNA: TGCGCCAGCAGCCCCGGTGGAGTGGGGATGTACACAGATACGCAGTATTTT

D gene: .
J gene: TRBJ2-5
V gene: TRBV5-5
clone size: .
CDR3 protein: CASSLVQGGETQYF
CDR3 DNA: TGTGCCAGCAGCTTGGTGCAGGGGGGTGAGACCCAGTACTTC

D gene: .
J gene: TRBJ2-5
V gene: TRBV7-3
clone size: few
CDR3 protein: CASSFMAGAQETQYF
CDR3 DNA: TGTGCCAGCAGCTTCATGGCGGGGGCCCAAGAGACCCAGTACTTC

D gene: .
J gene: TRBJ2-1
V gene: TRBV2
clone size: few
CDR3 protein: CATRRGRGNNEQFF
CDR3 DNA: TGTGCCACCAGAAGGGGGCGGGGAAACAATGAGCAGTTCTTC

D gene: .
J gene: TRBJ2-3
V gene: TRBV11-2
clone size: few
CDR3 protein: CASSLDTGARSTDTQYF
CDR3 DNA: TGTGCCAGCAGCTTAGACACGGGGGCTCGGAGCACAGATACGCAGTATTTT

D gene: .
J gene: TRBJ2-7
V gene: TRBV7-6
clone size: few
CDR3 protein: CASSASLSGDREQYF
CDR3 DNA: TGTGCCAGCAGCGCTTCCCTTTCGGGGGACCGCGAGCAGTACTTC

D gene: .
J gene: TRBJ2-2
V gene: TRBV30
clone size: few
CDR3 protein: CAWSVRYTGELFF
CDR3 DNA: TGTGCCTGGAGTGTTCGGTACACCGGGGAGCTGTTTTTT

D gene: TRBD1
J gene: TRBJ2-2
V gene: TRBV30
clone size: few
CDR3 protein: CAWRLVSGGTGELFF
CDR3 DNA: TGTGCCTGGAGATTGGTGTCAGGGGGCACCGGGGAGCTGTTTTTT

D gene: TRBD2
J gene: TRBJ2-7
V gene: TRBV7-9
clone size: few
CDR3 protein: CASSAGLAGSPAYEQYF
CDR3 DNA: TGTGCCAGCAGCGCGGGACTAGCGGGTTCCCCGGCCTACGAGCAGTACTTC

D gene: .
J gene: TRBJ2-7
V gene: TRBV7-2
clone size: .
CDR3 protein: CATQLKIGATYEQYF
CDR3 DNA: TGTGCCACCCAGCTTAAGATCGGAGCAACTTACGAGCAGTACTTC

D gene: TRBD2
J gene: TRBJ2-3
V gene: TRBV7-3
clone size: few
CDR3 protein: CASSLDPSGRDTQYF
CDR3 DNA: TGTGCCAGCAGCTTAGACCCGAGCGGGAGAGATACGCAGTATTTT

D gene: TRBD1
J gene: TRBJ2-5
V gene: TRBV19
clone size: .
CDR3 protein: CASSAIGTAVGKTQYF
CDR3 DNA: TGTGCCAGTAGCGCTATCGGGACAGCGGTCGGTAAGACCCAGTACTTC

D gene: TRBD1
J gene: TRBJ1-2
V gene: TRBV7-9
clone size: .
CDR3 protein: CASSFTGVGYTF
CDR3 DNA: TGTGCCAGCAGCTTCACAGGGGTAGGCTACACCTTC

D gene: .
J gene: TRBJ1-1
V gene: TRBV11-2
clone size: many
CDR3 protein: CASSLKGMNTEAFF
CDR3 DNA: TGTGCCAGCAGCTTAAAGGGAATGAACACTGAAGCTTTCTTT

D gene: .
J gene: TRBJ2-1
V gene: TRBV7-9
clone size: .
CDR3 protein: CASSFAGEGEQFF
CDR3 DNA: TGTGCCAGCAGCTTCGCCGGCGAAGGGGAGCAGTTCTTC

D gene: TRBD2
J gene: TRBJ2-7
V gene: TRBV7-6
clone size: few
CDR3 protein: CASSPQISGGVEQYF
CDR3 DNA: TGTGCCAGCAGCCCCCAGATTAGCGGGGGGGTCGAGCAGTACTTC

D gene: .
J gene: TRBJ1-2
V gene: TRBV30
clone size: few
CDR3 protein: CAWSDTGSHGYTF
CDR3 DNA: TGTGCCTGGAGTGACACAGGGTCTCATGGCTACACCTTC

D gene: .
J gene: TRBJ1-3
V gene: TRBV6-5
clone size: many
CDR3 protein: CATGLISGNTIYF
CDR3 DNA: TGTGCCACTGGACTGATCTCTGGAAACACCATATATTTT

D gene: TRBD1
J gene: TRBJ2-3
V gene: TRBV7-9
clone size: .
CDR3 protein: CASSLPPGQGTQYF
CDR3 DNA: TGTGCCAGCAGCTTACCGCCGGGACAGGGGACGCAGTATTTT

D gene: TRBD1
J gene: TRBJ1-2
V gene: TRBV7-2
clone size: few
CDR3 protein: CASSRLSTGNYGYTF
CDR3 DNA: TGTGCCAGCAGCCGACTATCGACAGGGAACTATGGCTACACCTTC

D gene: .
J gene: TRBJ1-5
V gene: TRBV20-1
clone size: few
CDR3 protein: CSAIAAGVYSNQPQHF
CDR3 DNA: TGCAGTGCTATCGCGGCAGGGGTTTATAGCAATCAGCCCCAGCATTTT

D gene: .
J gene: TRBJ2-5
V gene: TRBV12-3/TRBV12-4
clone size: .
CDR3 protein: CASGRASGETQYF
CDR3 DNA: TGTGCCAGCGGCCGGGCCTCGGGGGAGACCCAGTACTTC

D gene: .
J gene: TRBJ1-1
V gene: TRBV5-6
clone size: few
CDR3 protein: CASSLYGLNTEAFF
CDR3 DNA: TGTGCCAGCAGCTTGTACGGATTGAACACTGAAGCTTTCTTT

D gene: .
J gene: TRBJ1-1
V gene: TRBV5-5
clone size: .
CDR3 protein: CASSSRPANTEAFF
CDR3 DNA: TGTGCCAGCAGCTCGAGACCGGCGAACACTGAAGCTTTCTTT

D gene: .
J gene: TRBJ2-5
V gene: TRBV7-7
clone size: few
CDR3 protein: CASSSPSRRGHQETQYF
CDR3 DNA: TGTGCCAGCAGCTCCCCTAGTCGTCGGGGACACCAAGAGACCCAGTACTTC